What follows are 8 T cell receptor beta chains derived from one specimen sequenced in a study of OX40 agonist ivuxolimab in advanced cancers. The table came from immunoSEQ multiplex PCR; TCRdb's copy has only in-frame clones and leaves some out. This sample has roughly 100,000 clones, with roughly 90% found just once. Sequences were derived from CD4+ or CD8+ T cells sorted from blood, sampled in a trial of the OX40 agonist ivuxolimab. The receptors stem from an adult with an advanced solid tumor such as melanoma, head and neck, liver or kidney cancer.

This clone was picked up one time. The chain is built from TRBV14 and TRBJ2-1, with 8 bases aligning to TRBD1. The CDR3 has 15 amino acids. V shed 0 bases, J shed 6 bases, and the junction held 4 bases outside the gene matches. In germline, CDR1 is SGHDN, CDR2 FVKESK. In DNA, the CDR3 is TGTGCCAGCAGCCAAGACAGGGGGCCCGCCAATGAGCAGTTCTTC. Translating it yields CASSQDRGPANEQFF.

This chain links TRBV7-8 with TRBJ2-1, with TRBD2 matching over 8 bases. J was trimmed by 6 bases and V by 1 base; bases with no gene match: 2. The CDR3 totals 14 residues. From germline, CDR1 is SGHVS and CDR2 FQNEAQ. The CDR3 loop reads CASSLGGTSNEQFF. For the CDR3, the DNA is TGTGCCAGCAGCTTAGGAGGGACTAGCAATGAGCAGTTCTTC.

This clone was seen a single time. DNA for the CDR3: TGCGCCAGCAGCCAAGAGGGGGGAACGGGAACAGATACGCAGTATTTT. Its translation: CASSQEGGTGTDTQYF. The chain employs TRBV4-1 and TRBJ2-3; D possibly corresponds to TRBD2 (6 bases). The CDR3 consists of 16 residues. Germline V gives CDR1 MGHRA, CDR2 YSYEKL. Trimming removed 0 bases at V and 3 bases at J, with 13 bases between.

The chain is built from TRBV9 and TRBJ2-7; 8 bases agree with TRBD2. Germline assignment: CDR1 SGDLS and CDR2 YYNGEE. Losses at the gene ends were 1 base for V and 4 bases for J; bases not matched to a gene: 16. CDR3 size: 18 residues. Here the CDR3 reads CASSVTPGLPGGGYEQYF. DNA of the CDR3: TGTGCCAGCAGCGTAACCCCCGGACTACCGGGAGGGGGATACGAGCAGTACTTC. Based on the CDR3 plus reference TRBV9 and TRBJ2-7, the full variable domain is DSGVTQTPKHLITATGQRVTLRCSPRSGDLSVYWYQQSLDQGLQFLIQYYNGEERAKGNILERFSAQQFPDLHSELNLSSLELGDSALYFCASSVTPGLPGGGYEQYFGPGTRLTVT.

As DNA, the CDR3 is TGCAGCGGTTCGAGGGGGAGCGAGACCCAGTACTTC. This translates into CSGSRGSETQYF. The chain joins TRBV29-1 to TRBJ2-5, with a weak D call TRBD1 (6 bases). Per germline, CDR1 SQVTM and CDR2 ANQGSEA. V was trimmed by 7 bases and J by 5 bases, leaving 14 bases between them. This CDR3 comprises 12 residues.

This clone came up once. The CDR3 nucleotides read TGTGCCAGCAGTCGGGACAGGGGTCTAACTGAAGCTTTCTTT. Translation gives CASSRDRGLTEAFF. This chain joins TRBV6-1 and TRBJ1-1; TRBD1 matches 10 bases. The CDR3 consists of 14 residues. V gave up 5 bases and J gave up 5 bases; unmatched junction bases: 5. Germline V CDR1 and CDR2: MNHNS, SASEGT.

The chain joins TRBV9 to TRBJ2-7, with TRBD1 matching 9 bases. The germline V gene encodes CDR1 SGDLS and CDR2 YYNGEE. There are 15 residues in the CDR3. The junction had 7 bases not matched to a gene; V was cut back by 3 bases and J by 3 bases. The CDR3 DNA follows: TGTGCCAGCAGCGCGGGACAGGGAGGTTTCTACGAGCAGTACTTC. It translates to CASSAGQGGFYEQYF.

The genes are TRBV6-1 and TRBJ1-4; 8 bases line up with TRBD1. The CDR3 spans 16 residues. Germline CDR1 is MNHNS and CDR2 is SASEGT. V was pared by 4 bases and J by 8 bases, with 12 bases of the junction left unmatched. CDR3 region: CASSVSAGTGREKLFF. The CDR3 bases are TGTGCCAGCAGTGTGAGCGCCGGGACAGGACGCGAAAAACTGTTTTTT.